The source of this TCR beta chain is a study of blood T cell repertoires in COVID-19 (dated by TCRdb to the early 2020s). In terms of the full investigation: Samples from collaborators originated in the United States, Italy and Spain and spanned both the acute and convalescent phases of COVID-19. The prospective study material was composed of cDNA or gDNA derived from T cells, B-cell-depleted T cells, or PBMCs. Subjects who had been exposed to COVID-19, were actively infected with it, or had recovered from it provided the deeply sampled blood TCRbeta repertoires that made up the dataset. The repertoires were released in a freely available public database intended as a resource for research on the immune response to SARS-CoV-2. Samples were obtained from the ongoing ImmuneRACE study (first 160 participants) and from over 1,000 subjects provided by 6 global collaborators. The sample metadata nearly always contained a de-identified subject ID, COVID-19 status, age in years and sex. Where available, HLA class I and class II types were obtained from metadata supplied by the sample provider rather than from assay-based typing.

What the authors observed across the whole study: Clinical and demographic metadata were provided uncurated, with the amount varying by source and participant.

TCRbeta CDR3 regions were amplified from genomic DNA using the immunoSEQ Assay, a bias-controlled multiplex PCR. As for the authors' bioinformatics: The number of nucleated cells in each sample was estimated by amplification of reference gene primers within the assay. To quantify the absolute abundance of each unique TCRbeta CDR3 rearrangement, sequence reads were collapsed and filtered. For each sample, productive Simpson clonality was calculated as the square root of Simpson's diversity index across productive rearrangements. In TCRdb, the immuneACCESS table is reduced to in-frame sequences with V and J assigned. These tables do not hold every clone; where another copy was compared, an unresolved V gene accounts for under half, and the others remain unexplained. V, J and clone size are taken as reported in that table, and D and trimming were inferred from the DNA itself. The sample includes approximately 15,000 clones, with roughly 75% observed a single time. The ten largest clones take up approximately 23% of the sample.

Concerning this clone itself: Its antigen specificity is not known. Qualities for individual bases were not recorded, and no much larger clone is one base off.

V and J are truncated by 1 base and 5 bases respectively, leaving an intervening sequence of 14 bases. The CDR3 runs 14 residues from the cysteine to the phenylalanine. The only DNA kept is the CDR3, 42 bases in frame from the first base. Sequences GTSNPN (CDR1) and SVGIG (CDR2) are obtained from the germline V gene (reference sequence). Whole blood was collected in K2EDTA tubes by collaborating institutions according to the institutions' own protocols. For TCRbeta analysis, collaborators shipped samples as frozen whole blood, isolated PBMCs, or DNA extracted from either of those sample types. The origin of this receptor is a man between 60 and 75 years old with active or convalescent COVID-19. Sequenced input: peripheral blood. The chain couples TRBV30 to TRBJ2-5; the D gene is perhaps TRBD2, on 7 matching bases. For the CDR3, the sequence is CAWSAYGGLETQYF. The bases are TGTGCCTGGAGTGCTTACGGGGGGCTTGAGACCCAGTACTTC.